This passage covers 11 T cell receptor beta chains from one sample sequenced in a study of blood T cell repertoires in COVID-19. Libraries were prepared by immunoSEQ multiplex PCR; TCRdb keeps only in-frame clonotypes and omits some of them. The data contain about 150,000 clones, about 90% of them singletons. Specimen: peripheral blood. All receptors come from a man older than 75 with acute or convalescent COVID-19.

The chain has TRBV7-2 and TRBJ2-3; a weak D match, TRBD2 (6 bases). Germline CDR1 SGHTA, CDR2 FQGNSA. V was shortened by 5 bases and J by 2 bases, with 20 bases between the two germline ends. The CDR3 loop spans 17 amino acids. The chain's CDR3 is CASSLIGPRTNTDTQYF. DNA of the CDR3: TGTGCCAGCAGCCTAATCGGACCGCGGACTAACACAGATACGCAGTATTTT.

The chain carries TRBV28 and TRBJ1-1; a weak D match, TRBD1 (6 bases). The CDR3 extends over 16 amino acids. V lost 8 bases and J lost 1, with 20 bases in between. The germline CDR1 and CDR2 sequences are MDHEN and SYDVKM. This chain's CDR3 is CASPPSDRFKNTEAFF. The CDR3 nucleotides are TGTGCCAGCCCCCCCTCTGACAGGTTCAAGAACACTGAAGCTTTCTTT. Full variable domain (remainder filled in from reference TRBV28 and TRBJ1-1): DVKVTQSSRYLVKRTGEKVFLECVQDMDHENMFWYRQDPGLGLRLIYFSYDVKMKEKGDIPEGYSVSREKKERFSLILESASTNQTSMYLCASPPSDRFKNTEAFFGQGTRLTVV.

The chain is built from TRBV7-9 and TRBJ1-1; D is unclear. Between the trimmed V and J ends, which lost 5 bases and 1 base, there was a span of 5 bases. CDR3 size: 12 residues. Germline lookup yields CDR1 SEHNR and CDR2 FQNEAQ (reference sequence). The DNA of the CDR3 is TGTGCCAGCAGCGGCTCGAACACTGAAGCTTTCTTT. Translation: CASSGSNTEAFF.

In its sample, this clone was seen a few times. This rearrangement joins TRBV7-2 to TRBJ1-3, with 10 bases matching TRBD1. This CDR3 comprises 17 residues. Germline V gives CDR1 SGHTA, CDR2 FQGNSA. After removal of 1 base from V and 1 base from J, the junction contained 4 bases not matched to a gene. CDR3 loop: CASSLGQGARSGNTIYF. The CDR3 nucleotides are TGTGCCAGCAGCTTAGGACAGGGGGCTAGGTCTGGAAACACCATATATTTT.

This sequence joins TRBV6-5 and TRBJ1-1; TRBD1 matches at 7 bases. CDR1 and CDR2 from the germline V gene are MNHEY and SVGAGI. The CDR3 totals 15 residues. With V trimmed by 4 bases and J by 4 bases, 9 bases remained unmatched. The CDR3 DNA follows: TGTGCCAGCAGTTCATCCGACAGGGCTGGCACTGAAGCTTTCTTT. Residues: CASSSSDRAGTEAFF.

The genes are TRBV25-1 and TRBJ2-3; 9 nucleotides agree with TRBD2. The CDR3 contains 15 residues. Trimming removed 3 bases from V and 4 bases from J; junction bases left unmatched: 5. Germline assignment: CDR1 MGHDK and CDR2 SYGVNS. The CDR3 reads CASSEPAGGSDTQYF. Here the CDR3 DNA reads TGTGCCAGCAGTGAGCCGGCGGGGGGGTCAGATACGCAGTATTTT.

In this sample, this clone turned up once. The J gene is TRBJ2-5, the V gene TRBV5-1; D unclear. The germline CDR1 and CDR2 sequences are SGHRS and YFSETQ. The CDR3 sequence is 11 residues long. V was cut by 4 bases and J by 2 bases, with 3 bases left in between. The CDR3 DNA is TGCGCCAGCAGCGTACAAGAGACCCAGTACTTC. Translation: CASSVQETQYF.

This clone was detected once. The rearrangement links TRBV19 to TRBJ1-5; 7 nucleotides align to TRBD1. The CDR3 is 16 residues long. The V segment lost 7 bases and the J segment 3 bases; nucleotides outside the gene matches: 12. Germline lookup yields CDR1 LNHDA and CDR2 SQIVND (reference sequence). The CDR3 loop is CASTLGSTGPNQPQHF. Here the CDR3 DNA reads TGTGCCAGTACCCTAGGGTCGACAGGGCCCAATCAGCCCCAGCATTTT.

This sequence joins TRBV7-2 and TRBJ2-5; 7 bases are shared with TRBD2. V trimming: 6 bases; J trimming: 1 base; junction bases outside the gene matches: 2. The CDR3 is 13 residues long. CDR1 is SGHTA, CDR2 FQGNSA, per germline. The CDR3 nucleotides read TGTGCCAGCAGTCCGGGGGGCCAAGAGACCCAGTACTTC. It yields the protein CASSPGGQETQYF.

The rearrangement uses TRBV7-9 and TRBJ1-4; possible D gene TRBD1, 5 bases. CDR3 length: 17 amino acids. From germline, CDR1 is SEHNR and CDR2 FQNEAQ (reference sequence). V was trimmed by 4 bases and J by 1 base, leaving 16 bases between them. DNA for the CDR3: TGTGCCAGCAGCTCCCTCGGGGGATACCGAACTAATGAAAAACTGTTTTTT. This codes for CASSSLGGYRTNEKLFF.

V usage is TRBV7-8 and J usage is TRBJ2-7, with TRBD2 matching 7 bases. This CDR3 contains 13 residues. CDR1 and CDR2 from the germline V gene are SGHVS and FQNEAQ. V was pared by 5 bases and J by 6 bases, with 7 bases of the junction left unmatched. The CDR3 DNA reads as TGTGCCAGCAGCCCCACTAGCGTCGGCGAGCAGTACTTC. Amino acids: CASSPTSVGEQYF.